This TCR beta chain comes out of a study of monozygotic twins with inflammatory bowel disease. Regarding the study as a whole: Distinguishing T cell subtypes was not possible.

The CDR3 loop spans 17 amino acids. In germline, CDR1 is KGHDR, CDR2 SFDVKD. The UMIs carried a 6-nucleotide sample barcode, and they were added by template switching. TCRdb reprocessed the 5' RACE reads; each CDR3 protein has one entry and no DNA is given. The sample's table shows roughly 150,000 distinct CDR3 sequences. Of note for this clonotype: Its specificity is unknown.

Staff drew an approximately 2.5 ml blood sample from each donor. The specimen sequenced was blood. This receptor was taken from a human donor with ulcerative colitis or Crohn's disease, or a healthy co-twin of an affected twin (not recorded which). The chain uses TRBV24-1 and TRBJ2-1; TCRdb picks TRBD1, but there is no DNA to check that call. CDR3: CATSDLGGQSSYNEQFF.